The clone carrying this T cell receptor (beta chain) was recorded at least ten times. Its target is unknown. TCRdb reprocessed the reads with MiXCR, giving one entry per CDR3 protein. Here the sample spans some 10,000 distinct CDR3 sequences, approximately 19% being singletons. The source of the sample is a study of liver allograft versus peripheral blood T cells. About the research overall: Peripheral blood of the recipients supplied T cell receptor repertoires that were compared with those in transplanted livers. General study results and limits: There were reportedly differences between T cell receptor repertoires inside liver allografts and those in peripheral blood.

The CDR3 extends over 16 amino acids. Germline-derived CDR1 and CDR2 are MNHEY and SVGAGI. V dropped 2 bases and J dropped 9; count of bases not matched to a gene: 13. The V and J genes are TRBV6-5 and TRBJ1-1; 9 bases align to TRBD1. The source of this sequence is a human patient who had a liver transplant. Some T cells may be supplied by the graft donor. The CDR3, as DNA: TGTGCCAGCAGTTACCCTCCCGGGACAGGGAGCTCGAAAGCTTTCTTT. As protein: CASSYPPGTGSSKAFF.